The clone carrying this TCR beta chain has a handful of counts. Its cognate antigen is unknown. The same CDR3 is also encoded by other DNA sequences in this sample. Here immunoSEQ multiplex PCR was the method, and the copy in TCRdb shows in-frame clones only, minus some. Of 110,000 or so clones detected, more than 75% appear once; the ten largest clones hold approximately 3.4%. The CDR3 has 16 residues. The germline CDR1 and CDR2 sequences are LGHDT and YNNKEL (reference sequence). V trimming: 0 bases; J trimming: 1 base; junction bases outside the gene matches: 3. The data were obtained in a study of T cell responses to AZD1222 COVID-19 vaccine. Study findings and constraints: Spike as a whole was targeted by vaccine-associated CD4 TCRs, dominant at 160-218 and 743-854. Seropositive at baseline were only a handful of AZD1222 recipients.

This specimen consisted of peripheral blood, obtained 28 days after the second AZD1222 dose. This chain links TRBV3-1 (or the pseudogene TRBV3-2) with TRBJ1-2, with 9 bases fitting TRBD1. This receptor was identified in an adult who received the AZD1222 COVID-19 vaccine. CDR3 region: CASSQDLTGGNYGYTF. CDR3 nucleotides: TGTGCCAGCAGCCAAGACTTGACAGGGGGTAACTATGGCTACACCTTC.